This passage covers 5 T cell receptor beta chains from one sample sequenced in a study of T cells after yellow fever vaccination. TCRdb used MiXCR to reprocess the 5' RACE reads, holding one entry per CDR3 protein. The sample has 25,000 to 35,000 distinct CDR3 sequences; 4.4% are singletons. Here the sequenced sample was CD8+ T cells sorted from PBMCs, taken 5 days after the yellow fever booster vaccination. The source of these receptors is a man aged 25 to 40 who received the YFV17D yellow fever vaccine.

This clonotype has just a few counts. An end of the junction differs from the germline gene, which may be a read error. This rearrangement joins TRBV20-1 to TRBJ2-7; 9 bases map to TRBD1. The CDR3 loop spans 15 amino acids. Germline V gene data show CDR1 as DFQATT and CDR2 as SNEGSKA (reference sequence). Written as DNA, the CDR3 is TGCTGTGCTAGAGATCGGGGGACAGGGTTCAGCGAGCAGTACTTC. Translating it yields CCARDRGTGFSEQYF.

This clonotype was counted many times. J is TRBJ2-7 and V is TRBV7-8; D is uncertain. V lost 5 bases, J lost 1 base, and 21 bases lay in between. Germline-derived CDR1 and CDR2 are SGHVS and FQNEAQ. The CDR3 runs to 17 residues. This chain's CDR3 is CASSPIELALWSYEQYF. The CDR3 DNA sequence: TGTGCCAGCAGCCCGATAGAATTAGCTCTCTGGTCCTACGAGCAGTACTTC.

There are many counts of this clonotype. The gene calls are TRBV15 and TRBJ2-7, with D tentatively TRBD2 (5 bases). Germline values: CDR1 LNHNV, CDR2 YYDKDF (reference sequence). Trimming took 3 bases from V and 2 from J, leaving 14 bases between them. This CDR3 comprises 15 residues. CDR3 region: CATSREVGLPYEQYF. CDR3 coding DNA: TGTGCCACCAGCAGGGAGGTCGGTCTTCCCTACGAGCAGTACTTC.

This clonotype was counted a single time. This chain joins TRBV15 and TRBJ2-7, with D perhaps matching TRBD1 (6 bases). Trimming removed 1 base from V and 2 bases from J, with 12 bases in between. CDR3 length: 15 amino acids. Germline-derived CDR1 and CDR2 are LNHNV and YYDKDF (reference sequence). The CDR3 reads CATSRGTELTYEQYF. CDR3 DNA: TGTGCCACCAGCAGAGGGACAGAACTAACCTACGAGCAGTACTTC.

This clonotype has ten or more counts. The chain uses TRBV2 and TRBJ2-1, with 9 bases identical to TRBD2. Trimming took 4 bases from V and 0 from J; bases not matched to a gene: 7. Germline CDR1 reads SNHLY; CDR2 reads FYNNEI. The CDR3 runs to 17 residues. The CDR3 here is CASSARTSESSYNEQFF. CDR3 DNA: TGTGCCAGCAGTGCAAGGACTAGCGAGAGCTCCTACAATGAGCAGTTCTTC.